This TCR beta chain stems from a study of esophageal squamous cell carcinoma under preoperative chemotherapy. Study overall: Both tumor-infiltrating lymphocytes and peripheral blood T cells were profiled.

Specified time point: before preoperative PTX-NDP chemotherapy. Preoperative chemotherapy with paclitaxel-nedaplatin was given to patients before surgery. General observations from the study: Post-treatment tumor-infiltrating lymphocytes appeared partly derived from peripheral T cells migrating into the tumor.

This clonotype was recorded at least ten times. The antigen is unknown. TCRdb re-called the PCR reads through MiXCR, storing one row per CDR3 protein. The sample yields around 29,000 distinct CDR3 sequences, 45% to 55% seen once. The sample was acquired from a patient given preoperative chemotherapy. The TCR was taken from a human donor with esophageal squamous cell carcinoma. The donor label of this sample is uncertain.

This CDR3 is CASSVTQETEAFF. CDR3 sequence (DNA): TGTGCCAGCAGCGTAACGCAGGAAACTGAAGCTTTCTTT. The genes are TRBV12-3 or TRBV12-4 and TRBJ1-1; no definite D call. This CDR3 comprises 13 residues. V lost 6 bases and J 5 bases, leaving 13 bases between the germline ends.